This TCR beta chain was sequenced in a study of technical replicates of blood from several donors. Germline CDR1 MNHEY, CDR2 SMNVEV (reference sequence). The length of the CDR3 is 17 residues. Germline trimming cut 2 bases from V and 3 bases from J; bases unmatched to any gene: 10. Profiled with immunoSEQ multiplex PCR; TCRdb holds only in-frame clones, not every one. This table has nearly 80,000 clones, 85% to 95% appearing once. Sequencing input: T cells isolated from PBMCs. The J gene is TRBJ1-5, the V gene TRBV27; TRBD1 matches at 7 bases. This sequence originates from a human donor in good health. The CDR3 nucleotides are TGTGCCAGCAGTTTAACATCGCCCAGGGGGTACAATCAGCCCCAGCATTTT. Encoded protein: CASSLTSPRGYNQPQHF.